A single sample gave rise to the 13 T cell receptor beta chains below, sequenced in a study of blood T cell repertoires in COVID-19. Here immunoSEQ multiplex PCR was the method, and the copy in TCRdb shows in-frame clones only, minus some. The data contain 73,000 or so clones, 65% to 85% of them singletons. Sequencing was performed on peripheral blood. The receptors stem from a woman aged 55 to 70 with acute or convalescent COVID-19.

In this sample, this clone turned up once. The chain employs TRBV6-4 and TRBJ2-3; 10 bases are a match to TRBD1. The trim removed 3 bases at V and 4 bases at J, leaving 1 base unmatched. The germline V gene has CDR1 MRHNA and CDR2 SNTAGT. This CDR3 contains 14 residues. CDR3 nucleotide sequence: TGTGCCAGCAGTGAGACAGGGGGCCCAGATACGCAGTATTTT. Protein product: CASSETGGPDTQYF.

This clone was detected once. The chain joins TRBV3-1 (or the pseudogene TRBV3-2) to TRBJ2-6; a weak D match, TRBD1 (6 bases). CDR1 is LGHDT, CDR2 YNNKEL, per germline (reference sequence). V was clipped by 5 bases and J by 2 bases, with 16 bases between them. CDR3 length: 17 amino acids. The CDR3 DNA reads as TGTGCCAGCAGCGAACAGGGCGCTGGAACTGGGGCCAACGTCCTGACTTTC. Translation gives CASSEQGAGTGANVLTF.

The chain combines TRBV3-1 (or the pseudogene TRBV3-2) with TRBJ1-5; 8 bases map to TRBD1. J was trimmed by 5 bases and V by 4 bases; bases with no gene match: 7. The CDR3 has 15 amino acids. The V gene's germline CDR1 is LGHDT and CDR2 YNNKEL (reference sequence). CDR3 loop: CASSLRQGPHQPQHF. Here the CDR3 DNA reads TGTGCCAGCAGCCTGCGACAGGGGCCACATCAGCCCCAGCATTTT.

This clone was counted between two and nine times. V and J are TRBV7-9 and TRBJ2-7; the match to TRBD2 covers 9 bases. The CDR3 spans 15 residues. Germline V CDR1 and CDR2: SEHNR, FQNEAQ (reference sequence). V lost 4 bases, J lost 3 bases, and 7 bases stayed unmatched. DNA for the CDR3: TGTGCCAGCAGCTCTCCTAGCGGGGTAAACTACGAGCAGTACTTC. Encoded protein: CASSSPSGVNYEQYF.

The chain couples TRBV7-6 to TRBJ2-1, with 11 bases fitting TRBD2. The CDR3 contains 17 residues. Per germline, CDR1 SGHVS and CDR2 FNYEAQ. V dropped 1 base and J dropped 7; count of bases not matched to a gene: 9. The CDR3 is CASSLEASGGYINEQFF. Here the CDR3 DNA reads TGTGCCAGCAGCTTAGAGGCTAGCGGGGGGTACATTAATGAGCAGTTCTTC. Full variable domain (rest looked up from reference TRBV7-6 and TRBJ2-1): GAGVSQSPRYKVTKRGQDVALRCDPISGHVSLYWYRQALGQGPEFLTYFNYEAQQDKSGLPNDRFSAERPEGSISTLTIQRTEQRDSAMYRCASSLEASGGYINEQFFGPGTRLTVL.

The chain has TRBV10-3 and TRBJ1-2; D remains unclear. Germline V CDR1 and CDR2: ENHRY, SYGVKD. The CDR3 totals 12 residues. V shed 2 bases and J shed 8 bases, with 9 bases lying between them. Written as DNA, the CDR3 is TGTGCCATCAGTGAGGGGCAGTCCGGCTACACCTTC. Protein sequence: CAISEGQSGYTF.

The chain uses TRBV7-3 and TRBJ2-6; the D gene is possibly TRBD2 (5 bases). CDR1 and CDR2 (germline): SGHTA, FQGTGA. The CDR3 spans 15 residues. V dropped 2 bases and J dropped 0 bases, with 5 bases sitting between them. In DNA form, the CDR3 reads TGTGCCAGCAGCTTAGGAGGCTCTGGGGCCAACGTCCTGACTTTC. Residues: CASSLGGSGANVLTF.

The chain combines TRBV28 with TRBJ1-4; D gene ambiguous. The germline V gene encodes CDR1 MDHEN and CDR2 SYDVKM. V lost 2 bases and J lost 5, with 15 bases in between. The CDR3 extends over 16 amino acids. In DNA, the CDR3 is TGTGCCAGCAGTTTACCTCGGTCCGGGGAAAATGAAAAACTGTTTTTT. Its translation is CASSLPRSGENEKLFF.

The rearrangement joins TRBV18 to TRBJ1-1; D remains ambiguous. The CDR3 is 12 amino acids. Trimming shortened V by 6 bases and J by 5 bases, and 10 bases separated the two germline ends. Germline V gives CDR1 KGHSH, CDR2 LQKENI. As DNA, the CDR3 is TGTGCCAGCTCTCGTTCCCTGACTGAAGCTTTCTTT. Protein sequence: CASSRSLTEAFF.

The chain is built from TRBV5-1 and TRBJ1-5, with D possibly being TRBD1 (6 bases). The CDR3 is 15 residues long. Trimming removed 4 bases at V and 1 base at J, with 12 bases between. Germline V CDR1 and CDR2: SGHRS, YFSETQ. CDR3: CASSLVTGSNQPQHF. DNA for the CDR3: TGCGCCAGCAGCCTGGTCACAGGGAGCAATCAGCCCCAGCATTTT.

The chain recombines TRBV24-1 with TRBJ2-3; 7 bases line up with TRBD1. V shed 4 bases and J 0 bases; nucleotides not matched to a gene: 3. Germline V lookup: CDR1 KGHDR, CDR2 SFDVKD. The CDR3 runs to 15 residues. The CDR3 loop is CATSDSQGSTDTQYF. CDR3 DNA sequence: TGTGCCACCAGTGACTCACAGGGGAGCACAGATACGCAGTATTTT.

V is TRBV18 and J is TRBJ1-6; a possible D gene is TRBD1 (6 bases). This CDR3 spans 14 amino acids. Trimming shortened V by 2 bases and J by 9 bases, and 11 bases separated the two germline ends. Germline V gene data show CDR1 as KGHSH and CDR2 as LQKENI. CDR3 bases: TGTGCCAGCTCACCAGACAGGATGAGTTCACCCCTCCACTTT. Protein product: CASSPDRMSSPLHF.

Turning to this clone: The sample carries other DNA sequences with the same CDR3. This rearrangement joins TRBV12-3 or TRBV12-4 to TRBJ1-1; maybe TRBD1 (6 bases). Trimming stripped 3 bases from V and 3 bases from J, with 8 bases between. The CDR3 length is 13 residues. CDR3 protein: CASSFGQYTEAFF. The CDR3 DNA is TGTGCCAGCAGTTTTGGACAGTACACTGAAGCTTTCTTT.